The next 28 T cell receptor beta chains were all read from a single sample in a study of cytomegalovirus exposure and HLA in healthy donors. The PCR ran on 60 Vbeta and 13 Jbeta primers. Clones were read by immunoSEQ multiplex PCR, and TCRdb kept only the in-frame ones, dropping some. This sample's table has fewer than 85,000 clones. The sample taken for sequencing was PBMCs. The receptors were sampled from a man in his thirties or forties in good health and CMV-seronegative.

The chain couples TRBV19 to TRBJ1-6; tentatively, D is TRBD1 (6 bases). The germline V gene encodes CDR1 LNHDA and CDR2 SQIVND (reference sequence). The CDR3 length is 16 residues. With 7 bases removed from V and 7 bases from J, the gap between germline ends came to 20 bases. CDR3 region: CASTLRGGGRNSPLHF. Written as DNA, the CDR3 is TGTGCCAGTACTCTCAGGGGAGGGGGACGCAATTCACCCCTCCACTTT. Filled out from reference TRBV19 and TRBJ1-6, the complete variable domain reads DGGITQSPKYLFRKEGQNVTLSCEQNLNHDAMYWYRQDPGQGLRLIYYSQIVNDFQKGDIAEGYSVSREKKESFPLTVTSAQKNPTAFYLCASTLRGGGRNSPLHFGNGTRLTVT.

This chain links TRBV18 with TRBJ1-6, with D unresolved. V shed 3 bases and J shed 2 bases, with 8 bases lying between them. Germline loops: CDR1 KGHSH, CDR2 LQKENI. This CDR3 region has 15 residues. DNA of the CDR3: TGTGCCAGCTCACCCTCCGGTCCCTATAATTCACCCCTCCACTTT. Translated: CASSPSGPYNSPLHF. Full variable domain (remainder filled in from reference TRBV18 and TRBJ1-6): NAGVMQNPRHLVRRRGQEARLRCSPMKGHSHVYWYRQLPEEGLKFMVYLQKENIIDESGMPKERFSAEFPKEGPSILRIQQVVRGDSAAYFCASSPSGPYNSPLHFGNGTRLTVT.

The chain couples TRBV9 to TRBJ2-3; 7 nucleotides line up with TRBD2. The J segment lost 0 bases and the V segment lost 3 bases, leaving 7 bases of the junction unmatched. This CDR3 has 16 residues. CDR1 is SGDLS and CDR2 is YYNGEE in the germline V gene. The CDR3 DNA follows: TGTGCCAGCAGCGCCCCTCAGGGAGGGAGCACAGATACGCAGTATTTT. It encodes CASSAPQGGSTDTQYF.

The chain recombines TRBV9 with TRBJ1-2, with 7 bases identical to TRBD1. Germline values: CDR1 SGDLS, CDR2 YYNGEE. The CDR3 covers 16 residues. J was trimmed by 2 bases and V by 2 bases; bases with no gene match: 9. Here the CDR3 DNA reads TGTGCCAGCAGCGTGCAGCCAGGGGGAGGCAACTATGGCTACACCTTC. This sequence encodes CASSVQPGGGNYGYTF.

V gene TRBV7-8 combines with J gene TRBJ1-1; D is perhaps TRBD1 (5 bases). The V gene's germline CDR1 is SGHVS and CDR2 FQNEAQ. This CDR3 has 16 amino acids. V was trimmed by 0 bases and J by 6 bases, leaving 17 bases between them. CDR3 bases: TGTGCCAGCAGCTTAGCGCCCCGGGGGAGGAGCGCTGAAGCTTTCTTT. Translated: CASSLAPRGRSAEAFF.

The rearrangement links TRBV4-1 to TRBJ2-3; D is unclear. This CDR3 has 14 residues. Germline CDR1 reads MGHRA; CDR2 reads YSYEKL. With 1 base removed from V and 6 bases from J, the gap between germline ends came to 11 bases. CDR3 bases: TGCGCCAGCAGCCAAGTTTCTTTCGGGGATACGCAGTATTTT. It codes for CASSQVSFGDTQYF.

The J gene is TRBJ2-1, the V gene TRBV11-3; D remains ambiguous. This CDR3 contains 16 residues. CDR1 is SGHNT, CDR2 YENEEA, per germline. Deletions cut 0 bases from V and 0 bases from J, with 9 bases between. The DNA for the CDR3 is TGTGCCAGCAGCTTAGATCTTGTGAGCTCCTACAATGAGCAGTTCTTC. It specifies CASSLDLVSSYNEQFF.

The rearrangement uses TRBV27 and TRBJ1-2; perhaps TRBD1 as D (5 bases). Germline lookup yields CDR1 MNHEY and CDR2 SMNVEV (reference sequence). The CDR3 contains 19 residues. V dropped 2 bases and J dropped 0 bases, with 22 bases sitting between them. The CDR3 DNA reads TGTGCCAGCAGTTTACTCTCAGTTGCGTTGGGGGGATCTAACTATGGCTACACCTTC. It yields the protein CASSLLSVALGGSNYGYTF.

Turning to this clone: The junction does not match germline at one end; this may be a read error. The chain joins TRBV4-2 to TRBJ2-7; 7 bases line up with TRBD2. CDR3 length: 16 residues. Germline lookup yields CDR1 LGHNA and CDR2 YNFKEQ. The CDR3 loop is CASSQEFVARDYGQYF. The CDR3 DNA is TGTGCCAGCAGCCAAGAGTTCGTAGCCAGGGACTACGGGCAGTACTTC.

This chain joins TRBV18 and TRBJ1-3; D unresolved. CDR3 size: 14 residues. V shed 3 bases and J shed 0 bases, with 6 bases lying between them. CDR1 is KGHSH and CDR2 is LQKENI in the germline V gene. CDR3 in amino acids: CASSPAASGNTIYF. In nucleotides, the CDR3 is TGTGCCAGCTCACCGGCGGCCTCTGGAAACACCATATATTTT. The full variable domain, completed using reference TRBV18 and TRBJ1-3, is NAGVMQNPRHLVRRRGQEARLRCSPMKGHSHVYWYRQLPEEGLKFMVYLQKENIIDESGMPKERFSAEFPKEGPSILRIQQVVRGDSAAYFCASSPAASGNTIYFGEGSWLTVV.

Here the CDR3 reads CASSETGTSNYEQYF. The CDR3 coding sequence is TGTGCCAGCAGTGAAACCGGGACTAGTAACTACGAGCAGTACTTC. The rearrangement links TRBV6-1 to TRBJ2-5; 8 bases align to TRBD2. The end of the DNA aligns better with TRBJ2-7, so the J call may be wrong. The CDR3 is 15 residues long. Germline V gene lookup returns CDR1 MNHNS and CDR2 SASEGT.

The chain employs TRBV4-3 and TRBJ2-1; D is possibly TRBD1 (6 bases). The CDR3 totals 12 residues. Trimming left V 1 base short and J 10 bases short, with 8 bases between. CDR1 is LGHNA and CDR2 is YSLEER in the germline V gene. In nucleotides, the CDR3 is TGCGCCAGCAGCCAAGTAAGGGGGGAGCAGTTCTTC. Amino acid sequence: CASSQVRGEQFF.

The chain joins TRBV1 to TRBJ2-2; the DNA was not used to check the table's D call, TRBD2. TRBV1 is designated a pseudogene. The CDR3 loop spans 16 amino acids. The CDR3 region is CTSSQESETNTGELFF. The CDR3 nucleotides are TGCACCAGCAGCCAAGAGTCCGAGACTAACACCGGGGAGCTGTTTTTT.

The CDR3 is CASSFLGANVLTF. The CDR3 nucleotides read TGTGCCAGCAGTTTTCTTGGGGCCAACGTCCTGACTTTC. The chain recombines TRBV27 with TRBJ2-6; no reliable D call. The CDR3 extends over 13 amino acids. Germline V gives CDR1 MNHEY, CDR2 SMNVEV (reference sequence). The V and J ends lost 3 bases and 3 bases respectively, with 3 bases between them.

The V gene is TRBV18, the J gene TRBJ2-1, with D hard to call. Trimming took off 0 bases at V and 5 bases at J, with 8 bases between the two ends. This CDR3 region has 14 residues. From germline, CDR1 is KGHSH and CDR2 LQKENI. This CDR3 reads CASSPPSMDNEQFF. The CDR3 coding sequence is TGTGCCAGCTCACCACCGTCTATGGACAATGAGCAGTTCTTC.

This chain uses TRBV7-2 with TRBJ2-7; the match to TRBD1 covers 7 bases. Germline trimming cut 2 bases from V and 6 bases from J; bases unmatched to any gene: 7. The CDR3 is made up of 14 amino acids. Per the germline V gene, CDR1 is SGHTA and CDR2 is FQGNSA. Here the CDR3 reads CASSLQANRGEQYF. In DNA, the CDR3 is TGTGCCAGCAGCTTACAAGCCAACAGGGGCGAGCAGTACTTC. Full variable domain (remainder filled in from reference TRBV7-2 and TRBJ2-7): GAGVSQSPSNKVTEKGKDVELRCDPISGHTALYWYRQSLGQGLEFLIYFQGNSAPDKSGLPSDRFSAERTGGSVSTLTIQRTQQEDSAVYLCASSLQANRGEQYFGPGTRLTVT.

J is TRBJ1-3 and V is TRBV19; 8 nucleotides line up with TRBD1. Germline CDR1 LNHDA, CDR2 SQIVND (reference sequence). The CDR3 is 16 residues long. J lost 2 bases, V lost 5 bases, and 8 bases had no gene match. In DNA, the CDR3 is TGTGCCAGTAGTGATCCCAGGGGGCCAACTGGAAACACCATATATTTT. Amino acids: CASSDPRGPTGNTIYF.

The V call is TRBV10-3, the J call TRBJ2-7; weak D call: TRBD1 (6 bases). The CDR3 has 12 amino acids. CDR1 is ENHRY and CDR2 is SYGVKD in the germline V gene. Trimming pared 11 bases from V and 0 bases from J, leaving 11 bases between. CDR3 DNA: TGTGCCTGCCGGGACATCTCCTACGAGCAGTACTTC. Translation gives CACRDISYEQYF.

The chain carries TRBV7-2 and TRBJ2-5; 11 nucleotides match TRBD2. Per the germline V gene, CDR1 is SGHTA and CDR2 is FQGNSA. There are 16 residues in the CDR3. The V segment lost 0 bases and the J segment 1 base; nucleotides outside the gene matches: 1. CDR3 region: CASSLAGTSGQETQYF. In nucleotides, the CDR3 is TGTGCCAGCAGCTTAGCGGGGACTAGCGGCCAAGAGACCCAGTACTTC.

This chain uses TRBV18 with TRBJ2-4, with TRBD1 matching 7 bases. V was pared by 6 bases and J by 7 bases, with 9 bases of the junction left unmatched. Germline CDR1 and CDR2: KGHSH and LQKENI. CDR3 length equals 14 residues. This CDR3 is CASSKGAVGNIQYF. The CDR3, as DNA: TGTGCCAGCTCGAAGGGGGCGGTTGGGAACATTCAGTACTTC.

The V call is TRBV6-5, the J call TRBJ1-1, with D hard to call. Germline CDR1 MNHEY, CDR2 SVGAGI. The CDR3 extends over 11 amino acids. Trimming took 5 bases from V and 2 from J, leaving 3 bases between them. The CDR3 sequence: CASSHNTEAFF. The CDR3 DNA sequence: TGTGCCAGCAGTCATAACACTGAAGCTTTCTTT.

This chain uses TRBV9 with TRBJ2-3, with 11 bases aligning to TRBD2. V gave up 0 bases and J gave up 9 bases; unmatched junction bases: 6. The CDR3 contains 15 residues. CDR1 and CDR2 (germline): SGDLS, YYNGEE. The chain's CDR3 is CASSVAVAGGGTQYF. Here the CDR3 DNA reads TGTGCCAGCAGCGTAGCGGTAGCGGGGGGGGGCACGCAGTATTTT.

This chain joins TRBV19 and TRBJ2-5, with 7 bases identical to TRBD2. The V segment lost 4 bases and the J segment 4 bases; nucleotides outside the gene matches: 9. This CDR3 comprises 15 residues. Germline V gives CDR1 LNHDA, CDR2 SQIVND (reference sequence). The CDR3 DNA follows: TGTGCCAGTAGTACCCCGACTAGCCCGACAGAGACCCAGTACTTC. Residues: CASSTPTSPTETQYF. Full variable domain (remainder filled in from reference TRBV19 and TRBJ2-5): DGGITQSPKYLFRKEGQNVTLSCEQNLNHDAMYWYRQDPGQGLRLIYYSQIVNDFQKGDIAEGYSVSREKKESFPLTVTSAQKNPTAFYLCASSTPTSPTETQYFGPGTRLLVL.

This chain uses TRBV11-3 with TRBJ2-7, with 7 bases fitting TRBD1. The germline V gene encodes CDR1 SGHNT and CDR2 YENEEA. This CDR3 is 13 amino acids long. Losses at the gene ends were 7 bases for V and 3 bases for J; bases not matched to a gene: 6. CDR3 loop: CASNNRGHYEQYF. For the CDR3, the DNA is TGTGCCAGCAACAACAGGGGACACTACGAGCAGTACTTC.

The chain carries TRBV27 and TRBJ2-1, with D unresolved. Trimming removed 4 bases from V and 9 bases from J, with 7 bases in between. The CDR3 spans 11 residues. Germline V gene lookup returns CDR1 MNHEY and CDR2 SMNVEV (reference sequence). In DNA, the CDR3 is TGTGCCAGCAGTTACAGCAGTGAGCAGTTCTTC. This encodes CASSYSSEQFF.

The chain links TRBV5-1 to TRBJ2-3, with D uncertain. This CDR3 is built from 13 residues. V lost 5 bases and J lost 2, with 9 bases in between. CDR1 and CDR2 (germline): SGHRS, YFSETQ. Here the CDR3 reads CASSEAPTDTQYF. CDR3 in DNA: TGCGCCAGCAGTGAAGCCCCCACAGATACGCAGTATTTT. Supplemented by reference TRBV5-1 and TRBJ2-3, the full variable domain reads KAGVTQTPRYLIKTRGQQVTLSCSPISGHRSVSWYQQTPGQGLQFLFEYFSETQRNKGNFPGRFSGRQFSNSRSEMNVSTLELGDSALYLCASSEAPTDTQYFGPGTRLTVL.

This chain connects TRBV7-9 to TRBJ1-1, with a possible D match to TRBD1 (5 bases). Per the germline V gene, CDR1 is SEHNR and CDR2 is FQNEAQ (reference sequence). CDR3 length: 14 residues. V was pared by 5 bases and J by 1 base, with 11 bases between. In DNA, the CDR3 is TGTGCCAGCAGCCAGCGGGGGGAGAACACTGAAGCTTTCTTT. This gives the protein CASSQRGENTEAFF.

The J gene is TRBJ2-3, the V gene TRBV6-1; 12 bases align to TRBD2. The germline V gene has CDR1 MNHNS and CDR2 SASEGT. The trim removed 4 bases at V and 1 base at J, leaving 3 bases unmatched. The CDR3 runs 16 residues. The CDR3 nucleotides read TGTGCCAGCAGTGCCCGACTAGCGGGGGGCACAGATACGCAGTATTTT. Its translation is CASSARLAGGTDTQYF.